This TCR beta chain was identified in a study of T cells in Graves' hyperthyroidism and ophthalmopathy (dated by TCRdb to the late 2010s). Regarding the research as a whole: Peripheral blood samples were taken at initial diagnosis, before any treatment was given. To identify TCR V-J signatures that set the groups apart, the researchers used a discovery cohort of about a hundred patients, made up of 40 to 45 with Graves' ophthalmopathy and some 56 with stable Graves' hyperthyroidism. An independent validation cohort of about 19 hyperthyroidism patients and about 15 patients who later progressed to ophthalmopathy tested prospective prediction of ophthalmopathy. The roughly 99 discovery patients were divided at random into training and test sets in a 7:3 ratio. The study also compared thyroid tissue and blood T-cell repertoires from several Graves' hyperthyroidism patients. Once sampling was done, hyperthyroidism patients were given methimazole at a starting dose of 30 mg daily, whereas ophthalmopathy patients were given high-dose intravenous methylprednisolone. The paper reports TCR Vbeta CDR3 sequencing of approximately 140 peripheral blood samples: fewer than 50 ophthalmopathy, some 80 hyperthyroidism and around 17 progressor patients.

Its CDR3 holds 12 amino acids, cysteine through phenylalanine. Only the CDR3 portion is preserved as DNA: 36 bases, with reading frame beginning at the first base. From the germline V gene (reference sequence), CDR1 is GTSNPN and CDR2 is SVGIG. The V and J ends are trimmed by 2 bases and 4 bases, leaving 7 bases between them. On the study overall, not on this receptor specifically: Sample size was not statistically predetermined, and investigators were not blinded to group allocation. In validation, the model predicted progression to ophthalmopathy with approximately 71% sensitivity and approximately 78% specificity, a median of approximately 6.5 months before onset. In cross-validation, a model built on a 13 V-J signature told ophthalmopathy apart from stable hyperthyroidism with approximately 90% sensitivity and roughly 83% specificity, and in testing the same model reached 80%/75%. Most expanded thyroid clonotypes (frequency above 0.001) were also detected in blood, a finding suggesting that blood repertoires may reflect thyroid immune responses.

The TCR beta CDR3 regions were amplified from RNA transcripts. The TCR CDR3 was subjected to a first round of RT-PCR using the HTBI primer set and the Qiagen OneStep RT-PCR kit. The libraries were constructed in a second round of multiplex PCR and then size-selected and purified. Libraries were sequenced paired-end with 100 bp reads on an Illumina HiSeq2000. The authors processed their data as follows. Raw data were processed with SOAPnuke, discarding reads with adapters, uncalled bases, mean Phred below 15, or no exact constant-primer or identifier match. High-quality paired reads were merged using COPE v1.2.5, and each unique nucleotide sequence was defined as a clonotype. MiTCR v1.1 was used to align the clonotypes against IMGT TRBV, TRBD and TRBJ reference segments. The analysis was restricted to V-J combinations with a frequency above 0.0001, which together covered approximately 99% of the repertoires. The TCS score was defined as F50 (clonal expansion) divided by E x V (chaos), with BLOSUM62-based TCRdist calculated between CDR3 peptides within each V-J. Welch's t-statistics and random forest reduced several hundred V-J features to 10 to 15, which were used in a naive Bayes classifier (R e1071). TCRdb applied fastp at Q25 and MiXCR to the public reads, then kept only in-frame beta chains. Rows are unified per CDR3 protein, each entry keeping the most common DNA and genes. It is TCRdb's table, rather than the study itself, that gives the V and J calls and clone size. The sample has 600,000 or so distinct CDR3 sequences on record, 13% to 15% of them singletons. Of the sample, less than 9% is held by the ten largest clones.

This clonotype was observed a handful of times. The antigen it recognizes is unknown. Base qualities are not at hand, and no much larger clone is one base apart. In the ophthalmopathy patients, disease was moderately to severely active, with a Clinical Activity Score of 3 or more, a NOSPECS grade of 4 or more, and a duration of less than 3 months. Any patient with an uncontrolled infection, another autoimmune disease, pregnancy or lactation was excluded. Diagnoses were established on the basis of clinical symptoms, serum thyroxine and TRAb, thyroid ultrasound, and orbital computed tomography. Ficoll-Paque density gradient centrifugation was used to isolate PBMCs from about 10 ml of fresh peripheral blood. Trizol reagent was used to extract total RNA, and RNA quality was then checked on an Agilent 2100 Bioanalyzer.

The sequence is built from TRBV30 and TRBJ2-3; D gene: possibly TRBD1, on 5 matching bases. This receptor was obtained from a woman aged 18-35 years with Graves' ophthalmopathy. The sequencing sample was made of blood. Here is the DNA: TGTGCCTGGAGTACGACAGCAGATACGCAGTATTTT. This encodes CAWSTTADTQYF.